This TCR beta chain is drawn from a study of cytomegalovirus exposure and HLA in healthy donors. Overall study results and limits: The study carried out a later analysis of TCR beta sequences. It associated some 15,000 of them with specific HLA alleles at a false discovery rate of 0.05. Fewer N-insertions than the roughly 650-donor mean were reportedly shown by an Asian-associated ancestry cluster in a later analysis.

Use of 60 Vbeta and 13 Jbeta primers characterized the PCR. Sequencing used immunoSEQ multiplex PCR; TCRdb keeps in-frame clones, though not all of them. Among tens of thousands of clones, 82% were seen once, and the ten largest hold about 4%. In the case of this clone: Its antigen is not identified.

The clonotype originates from a man in his fifties in good health and CMV-seronegative. Sequencing was done on a sample of PBMCs.

CDR3 sequence (DNA): TGTGCCAGCAGCTTAGACGGCGGTGTTTACGAGCAGTACTTC. It codes for CASSLDGGVYEQYF. The chain combines TRBV7-9 with TRBJ2-7; D unresolved. The CDR3 consists of 14 residues. The V end lost 1 base, the J end lost 4 bases, and 11 bases lay between the germline ends. Germline lookup yields CDR1 SEHNR and CDR2 FQNEAQ (reference sequence).